These 32 T cell receptor beta chains were sequenced from one sample in a study of blood T cell repertoires in COVID-19. This table comes from immunoSEQ multiplex PCR, and its TCRdb copy is limited to in-frame clones, with some not included. The repertoire has approximately 300,000 clones, roughly 90% of them found once; the top ten carry 3% to 5%. Sequencing was carried out using PBMCs or T cells enriched from blood (not recorded which). The receptor set was obtained from a woman under 40 who had been exposed to COVID-19.

This clone was counted only a few times. This chain connects TRBV5-4 to TRBJ2-7; the match to TRBD1 covers 9 bases. The CDR3 spans 15 residues. Germline loops: CDR1 SGHNT, CDR2 YYREEE (reference sequence). V was pared by 5 bases and J by 3 bases, with 9 bases of the junction left unmatched. CDR3 region: CASSRDREALYEQYF. Here the CDR3 DNA reads TGTGCCAGCAGTCGGGACAGGGAGGCCCTCTACGAGCAGTACTTC.

The chain employs TRBV5-5 and TRBJ2-1, with D possibly being TRBD2 (6 bases). V was pared by 2 bases and J by 4 bases, with 13 bases between. Germline V gene lookup returns CDR1 SGHKS and CDR2 YYEKEE (reference sequence). This CDR3 has 15 amino acids. The DNA for the CDR3 is TGTGCCAGCAGCTTTGGGGGGTCGGGTTACAATGAGCAGTTCTTC. Amino acid sequence: CASSFGGSGYNEQFF.

The chain links TRBV7-9 to TRBJ2-2, with a possible D match to TRBD2 (6 bases). V shed 5 bases and J shed 10 bases, with 17 bases lying between them. This CDR3 spans 14 amino acids. Germline V gene data show CDR1 as SEHNR and CDR2 as FQNEAQ (reference sequence). In DNA, the CDR3 is TGTGCCAGCAGCCCCGGGCGGGAAATGGAGGAGCTGTTTTTT. Translation: CASSPGREMEELFF.

This clone was seen a single time. The genes are TRBV2 and TRBJ1-2; 9 bases agree with TRBD1. The CDR3 runs to 15 residues. V was pared by 9 bases and J by 6 bases, with 14 bases of the junction left unmatched. Germline loops: CDR1 SNHLY, CDR2 FYNNEI. The CDR3 loop reads CASERLRDRVNGYTF. For the CDR3, the DNA is TGTGCCAGTGAAAGATTGCGGGACAGGGTAAATGGCTACACCTTC.

The J gene is TRBJ1-2, the V gene TRBV6-5; 7 bases align to TRBD1. Trimming at V came to 6 bases and at J to 0 bases, leaving 7 bases not matched to a gene. CDR3 length: 15 amino acids. The V gene's germline CDR1 is MNHEY and CDR2 SVGAGI. CDR3 residues: CASSQGQGANYGYTF. CDR3 DNA sequence: TGTGCCAGCAGCCAGGGTCAGGGGGCTAACTATGGCTACACCTTC.

This clone was seen a handful of times. J is TRBJ2-7 and V is TRBV11-2; no definite D call. CDR1 is SGHAT, CDR2 FQNNGV, per germline. V lost 0 bases and J lost 6, with 15 bases in between. CDR3 size: 15 residues. The CDR3 DNA reads as TGTGCCAGCAGCTTAGAGATGGCGGCCTTTACCGAGCAGTACTTC. Translating gives CASSLEMAAFTEQYF.

The V call is TRBV5-4, the J call TRBJ1-1; D not certain. CDR1 is SGHNT and CDR2 is YYREEE in the germline V gene (reference sequence). V lost 3 bases, J lost 0 bases, and 9 bases lay in between. The CDR3 has 14 amino acids. The CDR3 nucleotides are TGTGCCAGCAGCTCACCTACGATGAACACTGAAGCTTTCTTT. Its translation is CASSSPTMNTEAFF.

The chain carries TRBV6-1 and TRBJ1-2, with D possibly TRBD1 on 6 matching bases. The CDR3 runs to 14 residues. Trimming took off 3 bases at V and 8 bases at J, with 16 bases between the two ends. Looked up from germline, CDR1 is MNHNS and CDR2 is SASEGT. In DNA, the CDR3 is TGTGCCAGCAGTGATCTCCAGGGGATTATGGGCTACACCTTC. Amino acid sequence: CASSDLQGIMGYTF.

The CDR3 is CASSFEGGLGNEQFF. The DNA for the CDR3 is TGCGCCAGCAGCTTCGAGGGGGGGCTGGGCAATGAGCAGTTCTTC. The gene calls are TRBV5-1 and TRBJ2-1; a possible D gene is TRBD2 (7 bases). Germline CDR1 and CDR2: SGHRS and YFSETQ. The CDR3 contains 15 residues. V was shortened by 2 bases and J by 6 bases, with 15 bases between the two germline ends.

The rearrangement uses TRBV4-2 and TRBJ2-7; 10 bases map to TRBD1. The CDR3 sequence is 14 residues long. The V gene end was trimmed by 1 base and the J gene end by 4 bases; junction bases not matched to a gene: 1. The germline CDR1 and CDR2 sequences are LGHNA and YNFKEQ. This chain's CDR3 is CASSQGQGAYEQYF. In DNA, the CDR3 is TGTGCCAGCAGCCAAGGACAGGGGGCGTACGAGCAGTACTTC.

The V gene is TRBV10-1, the J gene TRBJ2-3; TRBD2 matches at 14 bases. The CDR3 is made up of 18 amino acids. From germline, CDR1 is WNHNN and CDR2 SYGVQD (reference sequence). With 5 bases clipped from V and 0 bases from J, the junction kept 7 bases outside the gene matches. CDR3 nucleotides: TGCGCCAGCAGTAAGGGGACTAGCGGGGGTAAGAGCACAGATACGCAGTATTTT. This encodes CASSKGTSGGKSTDTQYF.

This chain links TRBV18 with TRBJ1-1; D call uncertain. This CDR3 comprises 14 residues. Germline V lookup: CDR1 KGHSH, CDR2 LQKENI. V lost 4 bases and J 2 bases, leaving 11 bases between the germline ends. CDR3 DNA sequence: TGTGCCAGCTCACTATCTACGAGTAACACTGAAGCTTTCTTT. Residues: CASSLSTSNTEAFF.

The chain recombines TRBV7-2 with TRBJ2-7, with D tentatively TRBD1 (6 bases). V was clipped by 3 bases and J by 3 bases, with 15 bases between them. Germline V gene data show CDR1 as SGHTA and CDR2 as FQGNSA. The CDR3 is 15 residues long. CDR3 nucleotides: TGTGCCAGCAGCTTGGACAGTTCAATATTCTACGAGCAGTACTTC. Encoded protein: CASSLDSSIFYEQYF.

This chain joins TRBV7-2 and TRBJ1-1, with TRBD1 as a possible D gene (5 bases). There are 14 residues in the CDR3. Trimming took off 5 bases at V and 10 bases at J, with 20 bases between the two ends. Looked up from germline, CDR1 is SGHTA and CDR2 is FQGNSA. The CDR3 DNA is TGTGCCAGCAGCCCCGAGGCCGGCAGGGTGGGAGCTTTCTTT. As protein: CASSPEAGRVGAFF.

The V call is TRBV10-3, the J call TRBJ2-3, with 8 bases matching TRBD2. CDR1 and CDR2 (germline): ENHRY, SYGVKD. With 5 bases clipped from V and 4 bases from J, the junction kept 5 bases outside the gene matches. The CDR3 length is 14 residues. This CDR3 is CAISSGGPPDTQYF. The CDR3 nucleotides read TGTGCCATCAGTTCGGGGGGGCCACCAGATACGCAGTATTTT.

This chain uses TRBV28 with TRBJ2-7; 8 bases map to TRBD2. Germline CDR1 is MDHEN and CDR2 is SYDVKM. The V segment lost 4 bases and the J segment 4 bases; nucleotides outside the gene matches: 9. The CDR3 loop spans 15 amino acids. The CDR3: CASSSTGLVWYEQYF. As DNA, the CDR3 is TGTGCCAGCAGTTCCACGGGACTAGTCTGGTACGAGCAGTACTTC. Using reference TRBV28 and TRBJ2-7 for the parts outside the CDR3, the full variable domain is DVKVTQSSRYLVKRTGEKVFLECVQDMDHENMFWYRQDPGLGLRLIYFSYDVKMKEKGDIPEGYSVSREKKERFSLILESASTNQTSMYLCASSSTGLVWYEQYFGPGTRLTVT.

The rearrangement uses TRBV18 and TRBJ1-1, with TRBD1 identical over 8 bases. Germline V gene sequence: CDR1 KGHSH, CDR2 LQKENI. The CDR3 runs to 12 residues. The junction had 9 bases not matched to a gene; V was cut back by 6 bases and J by 12 bases. The chain's CDR3 is CASSVGQGDSFF. Here the CDR3 DNA reads TGTGCCAGCTCCGTAGGACAGGGCGATTCTTTCTTT.

The gene calls are TRBV7-9 and TRBJ1-3; maybe TRBD1 (6 bases). Between the trimmed V and J ends, which lost 5 bases and 2 bases, there was a span of 16 bases. Germline V gene sequence: CDR1 SEHNR, CDR2 FQNEAQ (reference sequence). This CDR3 has 16 amino acids. The CDR3 loop is CASSADSLTTGNTIYF. The DNA of the CDR3 is TGTGCCAGCAGCGCGGACAGCCTGACGACTGGAAACACCATATATTTT.

V gene TRBV6-4 combines with J gene TRBJ2-3; 8 bases match TRBD1. This CDR3 has 16 amino acids. V shed 0 bases and J 2 bases; nucleotides not matched to a gene: 4. CDR1 is MRHNA, CDR2 SNTAGT, per germline. In nucleotides, the CDR3 is TGTGCCAGCAGTGACTCGGCAGGGGGCCTCACAGATACGCAGTATTTT. This gives the protein CASSDSAGGLTDTQYF.

This chain's CDR3 is CASSLVLGPRTGELFF. CDR3 DNA: TGTGCCAGCAGCTTAGTTCTGGGCCCGCGCACCGGGGAGCTGTTTTTT. The chain is built from TRBV7-2 and TRBJ2-2; no definite D call. The germline V gene has CDR1 SGHTA and CDR2 FQGNSA. CDR3 length: 16 residues. V lost 1 base and J lost 4, with 13 bases in between.

To note about this clone: Other DNA variants within this sample encode the same CDR3. The V call is TRBV18, the J call TRBJ1-3; 8 bases map to TRBD1. After removal of 3 bases from V and 2 bases from J, the junction contained 0 bases not matched to a gene. The CDR3 contains 14 residues. In germline, CDR1 is KGHSH, CDR2 LQKENI. The CDR3 spells CASSPDRAGNTIYF. CDR3 DNA: TGTGCCAGCTCACCGGACAGGGCTGGAAACACCATATATTTT.

The genes are TRBV10-3 and TRBJ2-7; D is possibly TRBD1 (5 bases). CDR1 is ENHRY, CDR2 SYGVKD, per germline. This CDR3 contains 14 residues. V was shortened by 4 bases and J by 7 bases, with 17 bases between the two germline ends. As DNA, the CDR3 is TGTGCCATCAGTGTTTTTCCAGGGCCAGAGGAGCAGTACTTC. This codes for CAISVFPGPEEQYF.

The V gene is TRBV6-5, the J gene TRBJ1-3; no definite D call. Germline V gene data show CDR1 as MNHEY and CDR2 as SVGAGI. With 7 bases removed from V and 0 bases from J, the gap between germline ends came to 7 bases. The CDR3 sequence is 13 residues long. The CDR3 spells CASTEVSGNTIYF. The CDR3 DNA reads TGTGCCAGCACAGAAGTCTCTGGAAACACCATATATTTT.

This clone has a handful of counts. The chain combines TRBV5-6 with TRBJ2-7, with 7 bases that match TRBD1. The CDR3 has 15 residues. Germline CDR1 is SGHDT and CDR2 is YYEEEE. V was pared by 4 bases and J by 3 bases, with 10 bases of the junction left unmatched. In DNA form, the CDR3 reads TGTGCCAGCAGCCTCAGTAACAGGGGACACTACGAGCAGTACTTC. This encodes CASSLSNRGHYEQYF.

The gene calls are TRBV19 and TRBJ1-2, with unresolved D. Trimming left V 3 bases short and J 0 bases short, with 11 bases between. Germline CDR1 reads LNHDA; CDR2 reads SQIVND (reference sequence). CDR3 length: 15 amino acids. CDR3 nucleotide sequence: TGTGCCAGTAGTATCACTTACGGAGCTAACTATGGCTACACCTTC. Translation: CASSITYGANYGYTF.

Worth noting for this clone: The same CDR3 is also encoded by other DNA sequences in this sample. J is TRBJ2-5 and V is TRBV12-3 or TRBV12-4, with D unclear. Trimming left V 3 bases short and J 4 bases short, with 3 bases between. CDR3 length equals 11 residues. The CDR3 loop reads CASSFRETQYF. DNA for the CDR3: TGTGCCAGCAGTTTTAGAGAGACCCAGTACTTC.

This clone was counted once. The rearrangement uses TRBV27 and TRBJ1-2; the match to TRBD1 covers 8 bases. This CDR3 comprises 15 residues. V shed 9 bases, J shed 0 bases, and the junction held 9 bases outside the gene matches. CDR1 is MNHEY and CDR2 is SMNVEV in the germline V gene (reference sequence). CDR3 in amino acids: CARRTGHNSNYGYTF. The CDR3 DNA is TGTGCCAGGAGGACAGGGCATAATTCTAACTATGGCTACACCTTC.

This clone was picked up one time. The gene calls are TRBV6-2 or TRBV6-3 and TRBJ1-2; possibly TRBD1 for D (5 bases). This CDR3 has 16 amino acids. V lost 1 base to trimming and J lost 2 bases, with 14 bases between them. CDR1 is MNHEY and CDR2 is SVGEGT in the germline V gene. The CDR3 bases are TGTGCCAGCAGTTACTTTTTGACAGACTTCAACTATGGCTACACCTTC. Encoded protein: CASSYFLTDFNYGYTF.

CDR3 in amino acids: CASVRDSLKQYF. CDR3 in DNA: TGTGCCAGCGTGCGGGACAGCCTCAAGCAGTACTTC. The chain is built from TRBV2 and TRBJ2-7; perhaps TRBD1 as D (7 bases). The CDR3 contains 12 residues. Deletions cut 8 bases from V and 8 bases from J, with 16 bases between. The germline V gene encodes CDR1 SNHLY and CDR2 FYNNEI. Together with reference TRBV2 and TRBJ2-7, the CDR3 gives the full variable domain: EPEVTQTPSHQVTQMGQEVILRCVPISNHLYFYWYRQILGQKVEFLVSFYNNEISEKSEIFDDQFSVERPDGSNFTLKIRSTKLEDSAMYFCASVRDSLKQYFGPGTRLTVT.

The V gene is TRBV6-5, the J gene TRBJ2-5; TRBD2 might be the D (6 bases). The CDR3 has 13 residues. Trimming cost V 6 bases and J 4 bases, with 12 bases left between them. Germline V gives CDR1 MNHEY, CDR2 SVGAGI. The DNA for the CDR3 is TGTGCCAGCAGCCTTCGGGGGTCAGAGACCCAGTACTTC. It translates to CASSLRGSETQYF.

This clone has just one count. The genes are TRBV4-1 and TRBJ2-2; 8 positions agree with TRBD1. After removal of 4 bases from V and 5 bases from J, the junction contained 12 bases not matched to a gene. The CDR3 spans 17 residues. The germline V gene encodes CDR1 MGHRA and CDR2 YSYEKL. The DNA of the CDR3 is TGCGCCAGCAGCCCAATCACAGGGGGTATTGTGACCGGGGAGCTGTTTTTT. Protein product: CASSPITGGIVTGELFF.

The rearrangement uses TRBV18 and TRBJ1-5; D unresolved. The CDR3 has 14 residues. Per the germline V gene, CDR1 is KGHSH and CDR2 is LQKENI. Trimming left V 2 bases short and J 5 bases short, with 10 bases between. The CDR3 region is CASSPGPFDQPQHF. The CDR3, as DNA: TGTGCCAGCTCACCAGGGCCCTTCGATCAGCCCCAGCATTTT.